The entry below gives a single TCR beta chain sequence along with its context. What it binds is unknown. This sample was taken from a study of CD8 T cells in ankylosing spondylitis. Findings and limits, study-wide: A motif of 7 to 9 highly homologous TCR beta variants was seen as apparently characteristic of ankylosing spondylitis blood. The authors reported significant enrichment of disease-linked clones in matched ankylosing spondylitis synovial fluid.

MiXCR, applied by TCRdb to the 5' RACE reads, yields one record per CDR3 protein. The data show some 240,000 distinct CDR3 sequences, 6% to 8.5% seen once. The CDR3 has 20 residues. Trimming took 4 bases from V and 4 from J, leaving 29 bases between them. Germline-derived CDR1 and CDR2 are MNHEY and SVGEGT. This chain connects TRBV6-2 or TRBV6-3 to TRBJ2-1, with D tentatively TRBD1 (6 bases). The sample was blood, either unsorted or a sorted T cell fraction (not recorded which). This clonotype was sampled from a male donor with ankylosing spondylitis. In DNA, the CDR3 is TGTGCCAGCAGTTCCACTTTACCTACCGGGACAACAAGGGTGTACAATGAGCAGTTCTTC. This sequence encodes CASSSTLPTGTTRVYNEQFF.